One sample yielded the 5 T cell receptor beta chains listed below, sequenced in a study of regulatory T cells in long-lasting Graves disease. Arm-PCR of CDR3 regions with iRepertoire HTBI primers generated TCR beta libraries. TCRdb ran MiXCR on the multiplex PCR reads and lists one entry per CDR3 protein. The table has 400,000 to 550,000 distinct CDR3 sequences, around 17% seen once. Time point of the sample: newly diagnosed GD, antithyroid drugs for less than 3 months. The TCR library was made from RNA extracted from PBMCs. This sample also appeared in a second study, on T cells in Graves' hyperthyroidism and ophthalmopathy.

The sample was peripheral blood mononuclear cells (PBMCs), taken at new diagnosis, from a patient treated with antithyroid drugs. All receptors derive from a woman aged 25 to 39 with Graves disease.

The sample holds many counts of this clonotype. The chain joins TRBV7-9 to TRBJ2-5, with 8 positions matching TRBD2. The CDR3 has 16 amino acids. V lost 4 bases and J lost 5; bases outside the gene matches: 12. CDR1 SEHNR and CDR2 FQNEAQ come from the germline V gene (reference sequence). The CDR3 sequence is CASSSFLSGSRETQYF. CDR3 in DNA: TGTGCCAGCAGCTCCTTTCTAAGCGGGAGCCGTGAGACCCAGTACTTC.

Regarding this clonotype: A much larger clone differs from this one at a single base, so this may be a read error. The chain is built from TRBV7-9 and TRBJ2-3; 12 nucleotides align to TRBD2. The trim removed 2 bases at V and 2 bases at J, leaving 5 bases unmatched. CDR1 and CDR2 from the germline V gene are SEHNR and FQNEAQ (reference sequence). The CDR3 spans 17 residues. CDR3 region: CASSLPTSGRNTDTQYF. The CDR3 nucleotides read TGTGCCAGCAGCTTACCGACTAGCGGGAGAAACACAGATACGCAGTATTTT.

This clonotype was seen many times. Written as DNA, the CDR3 is TGCAGTGCTAGAGATATGCTAGCGGGAGGGAGCGAGCAGTACTTC. Amino acid sequence: CSARDMLAGGSEQYF. The chain carries TRBV20-1 and TRBJ2-7; the match to TRBD2 covers 12 bases. V was clipped by 0 bases and J by 6 bases; unmatched bases: 6. CDR1 and CDR2 (germline): DFQATT, SNEGSKA (reference sequence). This CDR3 has 15 amino acids.

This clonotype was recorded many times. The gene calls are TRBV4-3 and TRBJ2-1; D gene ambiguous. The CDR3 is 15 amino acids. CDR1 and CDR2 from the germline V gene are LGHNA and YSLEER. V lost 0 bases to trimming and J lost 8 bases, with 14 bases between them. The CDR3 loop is CASSQDRLVSDEQFF. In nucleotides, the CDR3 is TGCGCCAGCAGCCAAGATCGGCTAGTCAGCGATGAGCAGTTCTTC.

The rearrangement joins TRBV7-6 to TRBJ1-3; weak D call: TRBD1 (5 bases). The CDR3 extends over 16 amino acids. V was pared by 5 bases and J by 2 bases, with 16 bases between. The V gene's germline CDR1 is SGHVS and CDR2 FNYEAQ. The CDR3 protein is CASSPFQTGAGNTIYF. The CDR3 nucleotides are TGTGCCAGCAGCCCCTTCCAAACAGGTGCTGGAAACACCATATATTTT.